This T cell receptor (beta chain) appears in the sequencing data of a study of blood T cells in healthy people across ages. A second roughly 6 to 11 cycle PCR used barcoded and J-beta primers. TCRdb re-called the 5' RACE reads with MiXCR, one entry per CDR3 protein. In the table there are over a million distinct CDR3 sequences, about 40% of which are singletons. With regard to this clonotype: Its antigen is currently unknown.

CDR3 length equals 12 residues. Trimming took 6 bases from V and 2 from J, leaving 7 bases between them. The V gene's germline CDR1 is SNHLY and CDR2 FYNNEI. Broader study findings: Aged donors had fewer naive CD4+ cells and lower diversity than long-lived donors.

Donation came from healthy Caucasian individuals in Russia who were aged about 6 to 90. V gene TRBV2 combines with J gene TRBJ2-5; D is unclear. The receptor was isolated from a woman aged 18-29 years in good health. Sequenced input: blood. CDR3 in DNA: TGTGCCAGCAGGAGGCAGCAAGAGACCCAGTACTTC. It codes for CASRRQQETQYF.